These 17 T cell receptor beta chains were all obtained from the same sample, sequenced in a study of CD8 T cells in ankylosing spondylitis. TCRdb redid the calling of the 5' RACE reads with MiXCR, one entry per CDR3 protein. The table records approximately 150,000 distinct CDR3 sequences, roughly 31% of them present only once. Sample: synovial fluid, either unsorted or a sorted T cell fraction (not recorded which). The receptors originated from a male donor with ankylosing spondylitis.

V and J are TRBV6-1 and TRBJ1-4; the D is unclear. Germline CDR1 reads MNHNS; CDR2 reads SASEGT. The CDR3 sequence is 15 residues long. V lost 5 bases to trimming and J lost 0 bases, with 10 bases between them. The DNA of the CDR3 is TGTGCCAGCAGTCTTCGGCGAGCAACTAATGAAAAACTGTTTTTT. This codes for CASSLRRATNEKLFF.

The table lists this clonotype with many counts. The chain combines TRBV2 with TRBJ1-2, with D possibly TRBD1 on 6 matching bases. The CDR3 has 13 residues. Trimming shortened V by 7 bases and J by 3 bases, and 12 bases separated the two germline ends. The germline gives CDR1 SNHLY, CDR2 FYNNEI. The DNA for the CDR3 is TGTGCCAGCACCGCAGGGGCGTACTATGGCTACACCTTC. Amino acids: CASTAGAYYGYTF.

The sample holds a few counts of this clonotype. The rearrangement links TRBV12-3 or TRBV12-4 to TRBJ2-2; a possible D gene is TRBD2 (7 bases). The CDR3 is 15 residues long. V shed 4 bases and J shed 4 bases, with 13 bases lying between them. CDR3 bases: TGTGCCAGCAGTTCCGGGGGGCCGTTCACCGGGGAGCTGTTTTTT. Its translation is CASSSGGPFTGELFF.

This clonotype was counted at least ten times. The V and J genes are TRBV20-1 and TRBJ2-5; tentatively, D is TRBD1 (5 bases). The CDR3 length is 14 residues. The germline gives CDR1 DFQATT, CDR2 SNEGSKA (reference sequence). The V end was cut by 0 bases, the J end by 4 bases, with 12 bases between. The CDR3, as DNA: TGCAGTGCTAGAGAGGCAGGGATTCGAGAGACCCAGTACTTC. This encodes CSAREAGIRETQYF.

This clonotype occurred a few times. The chain is built from TRBV11-2 and TRBJ2-5; D may be TRBD2 (5 bases). The germline gives CDR1 SGHAT, CDR2 FQNNGV. The CDR3 consists of 14 residues. The V gene lost 5 bases and the J gene lost 4 bases, with 14 bases spanning the gap. The CDR3 loop is CASSQSGLVETQYF. The CDR3 DNA reads TGTGCCAGCAGCCAATCTGGACTGGTAGAGACCCAGTACTTC.

DNA for the CDR3: TGCAGTCCAATACAAACTAGCGGGAGGGACGAGCAGTACTTC. Translating it yields CSPIQTSGRDEQYF. The genes are TRBV20-1 and TRBJ2-7, with TRBD2 matching over 13 bases. J gave up 5 bases and V 8 bases, and 9 bases lay outside the gene matches. The germline gives CDR1 DFQATT, CDR2 SNEGSKA (reference sequence). The CDR3 is 14 amino acids.

This CDR3 is CASSVVDRTEAFF. The DNA of the CDR3 is TGTGCCAGCAGCGTAGTCGACAGAACTGAAGCTTTCTTT. This sequence joins TRBV9 and TRBJ1-1; the D gene is possibly TRBD1 (5 bases). The length of the CDR3 is 13 residues. The V end lost 0 bases, the J end lost 5 bases, and 8 bases lay between the germline ends. Germline lookup yields CDR1 SGDLS and CDR2 YYNGEE.

This clonotype showed up many times. For the CDR3, the DNA is TGTGCCAGCAGCCACGCCCAAGGACAGGGGATTTCACCCCTCCACTTT. Its translation is CASSHAQGQGISPLHF. The V call is TRBV4-2, the J call TRBJ1-6; 9 positions match TRBD1. Germline lookup yields CDR1 LGHNA and CDR2 YNFKEQ. This CDR3 is 16 amino acids long. Germline trimming cut 3 bases from V and 9 bases from J; bases unmatched to any gene: 9.

This clonotype has a handful of counts. J is TRBJ1-1 and V is TRBV20-1; TRBD1 might be the D (5 bases). The germline V and J ends were trimmed by 6 bases and 6 bases, with 17 bases remaining between them. CDR3 size: 13 residues. Germline lookup yields CDR1 DFQATT and CDR2 SNEGSKA (reference sequence). The CDR3 bases are TGCAGTGCGCGCACCGGGACTAGTGCTGAAGCTTTCTTT. Protein: CSARTGTSAEAFF.

The rearrangement uses TRBV7-2 and TRBJ2-3, with D perhaps matching TRBD1 (6 bases). The CDR3 totals 15 residues. Germline CDR1 SGHTA, CDR2 FQGNSA. V shed 2 bases and J shed 2 bases, with 11 bases lying between them. The DNA for the CDR3 is TGTGCCAGCAGCTTACAGCAGGGGCTCACAGATACGCAGTATTTT. It translates to CASSLQQGLTDTQYF.

V and J are TRBV20-1 and TRBJ2-5, with D possibly TRBD1 on 5 matching bases. V lost 6 bases and J 1 base, leaving 18 bases between the germline ends. CDR3 length equals 15 residues. The V gene's germline CDR1 is DFQATT and CDR2 SNEGSKA (reference sequence). The chain's CDR3 is CSAMAGDSVQETQYF. The CDR3 nucleotides are TGCAGTGCCATGGCCGGCGACAGCGTCCAAGAGACCCAGTACTTC.

The chain uses TRBV6-1 and TRBJ2-5; 11 bases align to TRBD2. V lost 7 bases to trimming and J lost 1 base; unmatched junction nucleotides: 2. The germline V gene encodes CDR1 MNHNS and CDR2 SASEGT. This CDR3 has 14 residues. In DNA form, the CDR3 reads TGTGCCAGCAAGACTAGCGGGGCCCAAGAGACCCAGTACTTC. Protein: CASKTSGAQETQYF.

This clonotype has more than one count but fewer than ten. The rearrangement links TRBV18 to TRBJ1-1; maybe TRBD1 (5 bases). Germline lookup yields CDR1 KGHSH and CDR2 LQKENI. CDR3 length: 13 residues. Trimming left V 1 base short and J 7 bases short, with 10 bases between. This chain's CDR3 is CASSPQVQDEAFF. The CDR3 coding sequence is TGTGCCAGCTCACCACAGGTACAGGATGAAGCTTTCTTT.

The gene calls are TRBV11-2 and TRBJ2-6; either TRBD1 or TRBD2 may fit D (5 bases each). From germline, CDR1 is SGHAT and CDR2 FQNNGV. The CDR3 consists of 17 residues. V lost 0 bases to trimming and J lost 3 bases, with 12 bases between them. CDR3 sequence reads: CASSLEGTRGGANVLTF. The CDR3 DNA sequence: TGTGCCAGCAGCTTAGAAGGGACGAGGGGTGGGGCCAACGTCCTGACTTTC.

Many counts were recorded for this clonotype. The chain is built from TRBV28 and TRBJ1-2, with D possibly being TRBD1 (5 bases). V lost 6 bases and J 4 bases, leaving 12 bases between the germline ends. Germline CDR1 is MDHEN and CDR2 is SYDVKM. The CDR3 is 13 amino acids. The CDR3 protein is CASSQTAIYGYTF. As DNA, the CDR3 is TGTGCCAGCAGCCAGACAGCGATCTATGGCTACACCTTC.

The chain employs TRBV19 and TRBJ1-5; D may be TRBD1 (6 bases). CDR1 and CDR2 (germline): LNHDA, SQIVND (reference sequence). The CDR3 spans 17 residues. V dropped 0 bases and J dropped 5 bases, with 17 bases sitting between them. DNA of the CDR3: TGTGCCAGTAGTATAGATCTGGATACAGGGACTTATCAGCCCCAGCATTTT. Its translation: CASSIDLDTGTYQPQHF.

The genes are TRBV4-1 and TRBJ1-2, with 8 bases aligning to TRBD1. The V and J ends lost 4 bases and 5 bases, in that order; junction bases with no gene match: 3. Germline assignment: CDR1 MGHRA and CDR2 YSYEKL. The CDR3 has 13 amino acids. The CDR3 sequence is CASSLWTGYGYTF. CDR3 in DNA: TGCGCCAGCAGCCTCTGGACAGGGTATGGCTACACCTTC.